This T cell receptor (beta chain) was captured in a study of T cells in Graves' hyperthyroidism and ophthalmopathy. No progression to ophthalmopathy during 18 months of follow-up defined stable disease. Diagnoses rested on clinical symptoms, serum thyroxine and TRAb, thyroid ultrasound and orbital computed tomography. Fresh peripheral blood, around 10 ml, yielded the PBMCs. This clonotype was observed a handful of times. Amplification yielded TCR beta CDR3 regions, with RNA transcripts as the source. Researchers ran a first-round RT-PCR on the TCR CDR3 using the HTBI primer set. MiXCR was run by TCRdb on the multiplex PCR reads, yielding one entry per CDR3 protein. The sample shows nearly 750,000 distinct CDR3 sequences, 30% to 40% of them seen only once. The receptor comes from a woman aged 40 to 50 with Graves' hyperthyroidism. Sequencing input: blood.

CDR3 amino acids: CASSPSGNSGANVLTF. CDR3 nucleotide sequence: TGTGCCAGCAGCCCATCGGGGAACTCTGGGGCCAACGTCCTGACTTTC. This chain uses TRBV5-4 with TRBJ2-6; TRBD2 might be the D (5 bases). The germline V gene encodes CDR1 SGHNT and CDR2 YYREEE (reference sequence). The CDR3 loop spans 16 amino acids. Trimming removed 4 bases from V and 0 bases from J, with 11 bases in between.